This TCR beta chain was sequenced during a study of radiotherapy plus CTLA-4 blockade in lung cancer. Notes on the study in general: Increased serum interferon-beta after radiation also reportedly predicted response strongly. TCR clones originating in tumors grew in number in blood after radiotherapy plus ipilimumab.

This table comes from immunoSEQ multiplex PCR, and its TCRdb copy is limited to in-frame clones, with some not included. In the table there are over 60,000 clones, more than 85% of which are singletons. In the case of this clone: Its matching antigen is unknown.

Patients in the study, people with chemo-refractory metastatic non-small-cell lung cancer, received focal radiation plus ipilimumab CTLA-4 blockade. There are 15 residues in the CDR3. The V segment lost 6 bases and the J segment 8 bases; nucleotides outside the gene matches: 10. Germline lookup yields CDR1 MDHEN and CDR2 SYDVKM. The sample was peripheral blood, taken from a patient treated with radiotherapy plus ipilimumab. The sequence was obtained from a human donor with non-small cell lung cancer who had stable disease on radiotherapy plus ipilimumab. The chain is built from TRBV28 and TRBJ2-3, with 11 bases aligning to TRBD2. The DNA for the CDR3 is TGTGCCAGCAGGGTAGCGGGGGGGTCACCAAGTACGCAGTATTTT. Residues: CASRVAGGSPSTQYF.